Below, 8 T cell receptor beta chains from the same sample are listed, as sequenced in a study of T cell responses to AZD1222 COVID-19 vaccine. Some clones are missing from TCRdb's copy, which holds only in-frame ones; the method was immunoSEQ multiplex PCR. The sample holds approximately 160,000 clones, about 91% seen once. The sequencing used peripheral blood, collected on day 0 of AZD1222 vaccination. These receptors all stem from an adult in good health.

V usage is TRBV6-5 and J usage is TRBJ2-1; 8 bases align to TRBD2. The germline gives CDR1 MNHEY, CDR2 SVGAGI. V shed 6 bases, J shed 5 bases, and the junction held 6 bases outside the gene matches. There are 14 residues in the CDR3. CDR3 sequence reads: CASRETSANNEQFF. The DNA for the CDR3 is TGTGCCAGCAGGGAGACTAGCGCGAACAATGAGCAGTTCTTC.

The chain combines TRBV7-2 with TRBJ1-3; weak D call: TRBD1 (5 bases). The V end was cut by 5 bases, the J end by 9 bases, with 11 bases between. CDR1 and CDR2 from the germline V gene are SGHTA and FQGNSA. The CDR3 spans 12 residues. CDR3 sequence: CASSPTESTIYF. DNA of the CDR3: TGTGCCAGCAGCCCGACAGAGAGCACCATATATTTT.

The chain carries TRBV4-1 and TRBJ2-3; D might be TRBD2 (6 bases). Germline CDR1 and CDR2: MGHRA and YSYEKL. V lost 0 bases and J 2 bases, leaving 9 bases between the germline ends. This CDR3 comprises 15 residues. The CDR3 DNA reads TGCGCCAGCAGCCAAGAAATAGCGGTCACAGATACGCAGTATTTT. The encoded protein is CASSQEIAVTDTQYF.

J is TRBJ2-1 and V is TRBV4-3, with D perhaps TRBD2 (7 bases). CDR1 LGHNA and CDR2 YSLEER come from the germline V gene. The CDR3 length is 13 residues. Between the trimmed V and J ends, which lost 8 bases and 7 bases, there was a span of 15 bases. The DNA of the CDR3 is TGCGCCAGCTCCCTTGGGGGGGCGAATGAGCAGTTCTTC. It yields the protein CASSLGGANEQFF.

This chain joins TRBV4-3 and TRBJ2-3; the D is unclear. Germline CDR1 and CDR2: LGHNA and YSLEER. Between the trimmed V and J ends, which lost 4 bases and 5 bases, there was a span of 10 bases. The CDR3 covers 13 residues. DNA of the CDR3: TGCGCCAGCAGCCTCGACTGGGGAGATACGCAGTATTTT. It specifies CASSLDWGDTQYF.

The chain employs TRBV19 and TRBJ2-5, with D perhaps matching TRBD1 (6 bases). The V gene's germline CDR1 is LNHDA and CDR2 SQIVND (reference sequence). V was clipped by 5 bases and J by 3 bases, with 22 bases between them. The CDR3 sequence is 17 residues long. The DNA for the CDR3 is TGTGCCAGTAGTCAACCCCCCCCCAGGGGTTTTAAAGAGACCCAGTACTTC. It yields the protein CASSQPPPRGFKETQYF.

V is TRBV2 and J is TRBJ1-2, with D unclear. CDR3 length equals 13 residues. V was trimmed by 1 base and J by 2 bases, leaving 5 bases between them. CDR1 is SNHLY, CDR2 FYNNEI, per germline. DNA for the CDR3: TGTGCCAGCAGTGAAGGGCTGAACTATGGCTACACCTTC. Translation gives CASSEGLNYGYTF.

This chain links TRBV12-5 with TRBJ1-5, with no clear D. CDR1 and CDR2 from the germline V gene are LGHNT and FRNRAP. This CDR3 region has 19 residues. V lost 1 base and J 1 base, leaving 20 bases between the germline ends. CDR3 nucleotide sequence: TGTGCTAGTGGTTTGGGATCCCGAAAGTTAGGGTCGAGCAATCAGCCCCAGCATTTT. It codes for CASGLGSRKLGSSNQPQHF. The full variable domain, completed using reference TRBV12-5 and TRBJ1-5, is DARVTQTPRHKVTEMGQEVTMRCQPILGHNTVFWYRQTMMQGLELLAYFRNRAPLDDSGMPKDRFSAEMPDATLATLKIQPSEPRDSAVYFCASGLGSRKLGSSNQPQHFGDGTRLSIL.